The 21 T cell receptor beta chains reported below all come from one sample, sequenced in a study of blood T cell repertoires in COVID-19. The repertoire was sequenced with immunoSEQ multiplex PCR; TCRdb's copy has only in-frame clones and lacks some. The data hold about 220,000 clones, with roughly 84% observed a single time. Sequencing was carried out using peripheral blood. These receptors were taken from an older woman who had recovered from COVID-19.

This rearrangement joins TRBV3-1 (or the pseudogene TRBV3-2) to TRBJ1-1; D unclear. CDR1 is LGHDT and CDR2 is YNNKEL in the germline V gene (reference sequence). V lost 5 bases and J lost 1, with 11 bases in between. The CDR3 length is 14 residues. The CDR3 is CASSYPGGNTEAFF. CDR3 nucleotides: TGTGCCAGCAGCTACCCAGGTGGGAACACTGAAGCTTTCTTT.

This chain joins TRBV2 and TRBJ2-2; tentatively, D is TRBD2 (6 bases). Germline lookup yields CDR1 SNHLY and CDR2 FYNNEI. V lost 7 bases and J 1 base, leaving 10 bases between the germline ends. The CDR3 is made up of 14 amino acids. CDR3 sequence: CASTASVNTGELFF. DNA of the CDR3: TGTGCCAGCACGGCTAGCGTGAACACCGGGGAGCTGTTTTTT.

The CDR3 DNA sequence: TGTGCCAGTATAGACAGATTTCAACGCCTGGAGGCTTTCTTT. It codes for CASIDRFQRLEAFF. This chain connects TRBV19 to TRBJ1-1; tentatively, D is TRBD1 (5 bases). V was pared by 7 bases and J by 11 bases, with 23 bases between. The CDR3 extends over 14 amino acids. Germline V gene sequence: CDR1 LNHDA, CDR2 SQIVND (reference sequence).

The CDR3 reads CASSLLRGEGYEQYF. CDR3 coding DNA: TGTGCCAGCAGCTTATTGCGGGGGGAGGGCTACGAGCAGTACTTC. The rearrangement uses TRBV13 and TRBJ2-7, with TRBD2 matching over 8 bases. The length of the CDR3 is 15 residues. CDR1 is PRHDT and CDR2 is FYEKMQ in the germline V gene (reference sequence). Losses at the gene ends were 2 bases for V and 3 bases for J; bases not matched to a gene: 6.

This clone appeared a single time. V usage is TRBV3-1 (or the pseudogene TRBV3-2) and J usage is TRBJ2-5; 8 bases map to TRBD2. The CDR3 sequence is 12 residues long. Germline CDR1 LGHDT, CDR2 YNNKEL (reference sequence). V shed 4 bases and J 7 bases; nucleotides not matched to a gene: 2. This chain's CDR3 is CASSPGGGTQYF. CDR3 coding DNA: TGTGCCAGCAGCCCCGGGGGGGGGACCCAGTACTTC.

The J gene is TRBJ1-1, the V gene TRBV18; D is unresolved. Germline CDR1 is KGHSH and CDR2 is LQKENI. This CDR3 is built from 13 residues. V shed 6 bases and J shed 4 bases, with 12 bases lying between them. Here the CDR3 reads CASSRRQGTEAFF. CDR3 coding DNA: TGTGCCAGCTCGCGCAGACAAGGCACTGAAGCTTTCTTT.

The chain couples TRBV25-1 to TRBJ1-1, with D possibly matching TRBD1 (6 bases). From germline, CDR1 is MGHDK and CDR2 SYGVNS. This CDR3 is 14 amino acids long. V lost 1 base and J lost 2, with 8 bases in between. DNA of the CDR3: TGTGCCAGCAGTGAATCGGGACACAACACTGAAGCTTTCTTT. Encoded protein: CASSESGHNTEAFF.

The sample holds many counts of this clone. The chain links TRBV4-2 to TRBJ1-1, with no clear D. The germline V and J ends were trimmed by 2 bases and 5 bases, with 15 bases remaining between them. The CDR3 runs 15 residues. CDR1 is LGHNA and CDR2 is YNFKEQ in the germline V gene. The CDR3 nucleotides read TGTGCCAGCAGCCAAAGGGCCGGGAAAGGGACTGAAGCTTTCTTT. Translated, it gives CASSQRAGKGTEAFF.

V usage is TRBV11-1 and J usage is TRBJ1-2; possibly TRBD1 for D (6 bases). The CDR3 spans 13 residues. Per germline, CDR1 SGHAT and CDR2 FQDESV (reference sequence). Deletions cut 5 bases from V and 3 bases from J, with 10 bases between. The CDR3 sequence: CASSLDRHYGYTF. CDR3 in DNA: TGTGCCAGCAGCCTTGACAGGCACTATGGCTACACCTTC. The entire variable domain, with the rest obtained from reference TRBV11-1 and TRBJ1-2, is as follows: EAEVAQSPRYKITEKSQAVAFWCDPISGHATLYWYRQILGQGPELLVQFQDESVVDDSQLPKDRFSAERLKGVDSTLKIQPAELGDSAMYLCASSLDRHYGYTFGSGTRLTVV.

The CDR3 here is CASTLSGGQGVGEQYF. For the CDR3, the DNA is TGTGCCAGCACCCTTAGTGGGGGCCAGGGGGTGGGTGAGCAGTACTTC. The chain links TRBV28 to TRBJ2-7, with 7 bases aligning to TRBD1. Germline V lookup: CDR1 MDHEN, CDR2 SYDVKM. With V trimmed by 7 bases and J by 7 bases, 19 bases remained unmatched. The CDR3 has 16 amino acids.

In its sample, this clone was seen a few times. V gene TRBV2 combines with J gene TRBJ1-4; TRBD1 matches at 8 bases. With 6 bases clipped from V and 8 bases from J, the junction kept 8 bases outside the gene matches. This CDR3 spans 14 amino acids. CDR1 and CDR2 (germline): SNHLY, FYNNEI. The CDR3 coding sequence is TGTGCCAGCAGCCGACAGGGGCCAAGCGAAAAACTGTTTTTT. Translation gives CASSRQGPSEKLFF.

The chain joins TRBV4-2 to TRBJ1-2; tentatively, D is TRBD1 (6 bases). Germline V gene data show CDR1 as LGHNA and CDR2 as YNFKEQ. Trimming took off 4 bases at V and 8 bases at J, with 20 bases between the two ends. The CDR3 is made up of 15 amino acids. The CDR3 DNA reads TGTGCCAGCAGCCTACCGGGAGGGGGTCTTGACGGCTACACCTTC. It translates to CASSLPGGGLDGYTF.

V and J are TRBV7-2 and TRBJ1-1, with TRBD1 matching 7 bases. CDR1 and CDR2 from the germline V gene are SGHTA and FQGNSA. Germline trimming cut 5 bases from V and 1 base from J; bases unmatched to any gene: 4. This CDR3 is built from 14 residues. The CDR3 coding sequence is TGTGCCAGCAGCCCGACAGGGTCGAACACTGAAGCTTTCTTT. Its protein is CASSPTGSNTEAFF.

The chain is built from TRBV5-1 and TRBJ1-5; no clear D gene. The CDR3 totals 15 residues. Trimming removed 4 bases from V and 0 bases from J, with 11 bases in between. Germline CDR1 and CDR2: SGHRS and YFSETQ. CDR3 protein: CASSAGEYSNQPQHF. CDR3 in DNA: TGCGCCAGCAGCGCGGGCGAATATAGCAATCAGCCCCAGCATTTT.

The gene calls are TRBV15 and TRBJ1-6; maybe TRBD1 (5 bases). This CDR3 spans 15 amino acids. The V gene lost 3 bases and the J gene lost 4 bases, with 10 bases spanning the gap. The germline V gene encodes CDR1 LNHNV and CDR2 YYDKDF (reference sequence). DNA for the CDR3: TGTGCCACCAGCAGCGGAGGGGCGTATAATTCACCCCTCCACTTT. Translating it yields CATSSGGAYNSPLHF.

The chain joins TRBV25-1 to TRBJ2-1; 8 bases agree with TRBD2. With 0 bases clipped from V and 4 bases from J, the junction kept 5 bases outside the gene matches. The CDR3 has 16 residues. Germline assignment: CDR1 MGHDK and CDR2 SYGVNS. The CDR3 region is CASSEYWTSPYNEQFF. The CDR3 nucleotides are TGTGCCAGCAGTGAATACTGGACTAGCCCTTACAATGAGCAGTTCTTC. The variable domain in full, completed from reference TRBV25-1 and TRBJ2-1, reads EADIYQTPRYLVIGTGKKITLECSQTMGHDKMYWYQQDPGMELHLIHYSYGVNSTEKGDLSSESTVSRIRTEHFPLTLESARPSHTSQYLCASSEYWTSPYNEQFFGPGTRLTVL.

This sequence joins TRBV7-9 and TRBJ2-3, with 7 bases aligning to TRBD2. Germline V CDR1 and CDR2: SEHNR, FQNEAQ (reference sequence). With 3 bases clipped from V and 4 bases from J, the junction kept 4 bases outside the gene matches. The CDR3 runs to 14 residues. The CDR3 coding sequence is TGTGCCAGCAGCTTGGGCGGGGGTGCAGATACGCAGTATTTT. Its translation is CASSLGGGADTQYF.

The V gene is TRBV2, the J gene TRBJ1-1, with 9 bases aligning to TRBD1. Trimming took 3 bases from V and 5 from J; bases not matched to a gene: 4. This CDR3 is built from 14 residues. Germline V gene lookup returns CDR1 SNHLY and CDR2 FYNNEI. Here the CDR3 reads CASSEGTGRTEAFF. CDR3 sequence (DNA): TGTGCCAGCAGTGAGGGGACAGGGAGGACTGAAGCTTTCTTT. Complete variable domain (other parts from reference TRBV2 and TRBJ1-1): EPEVTQTPSHQVTQMGQEVILRCVPISNHLYFYWYRQILGQKVEFLVSFYNNEISEKSEIFDDQFSVERPDGSNFTLKIRSTKLEDSAMYFCASSEGTGRTEAFFGQGTRLTVV.

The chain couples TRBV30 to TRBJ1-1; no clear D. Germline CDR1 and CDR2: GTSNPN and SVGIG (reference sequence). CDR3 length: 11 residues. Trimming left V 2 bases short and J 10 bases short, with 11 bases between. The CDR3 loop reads CAWSRDERAFF. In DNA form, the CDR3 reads TGTGCCTGGAGTAGAGATGAGAGAGCTTTCTTT.

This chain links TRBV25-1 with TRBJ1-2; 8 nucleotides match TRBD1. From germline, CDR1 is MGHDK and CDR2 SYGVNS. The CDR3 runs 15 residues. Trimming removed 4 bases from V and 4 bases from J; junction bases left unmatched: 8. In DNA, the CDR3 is TGTGCCAGCAGTGGACCCGGGACAGGCATCTATGGCTACACCTTC. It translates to CASSGPGTGIYGYTF.

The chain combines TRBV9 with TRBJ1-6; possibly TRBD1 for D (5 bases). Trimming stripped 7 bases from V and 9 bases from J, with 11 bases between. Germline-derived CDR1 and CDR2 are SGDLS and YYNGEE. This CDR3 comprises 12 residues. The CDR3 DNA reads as TGTGCCAGCGGAATCGGGGGTTCACCCCTCCACTTT. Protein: CASGIGGSPLHF.